This is a list of T cell receptor beta chains from one sample in a study of blood T cells in healthy people across ages. TCRdb re-derived calls from the 5' RACE reads in MiXCR, one entry per CDR3 protein. The sample contains hundreds of thousands of distinct CDR3 sequences, 40% to 45% of which appear only once. Source material: blood. These receptors originate from a man aged 80 or over in good health. The CDR3 runs from the conserved cysteine through the conserved F or W. D genes are given only for firm matches. Size values are once, few and many counts, or a class for expanded clones, and some rows have none.

TRBJ2-5 | TRBV7-2 | few | TRBD2 | CASSPTGLAGRETQYF | TGTGCCAGCAGCCCCACGGGACTAGCAGGTCGGGAGACCCAGTACTTC
TRBJ1-2 | TRBV29-1 | many | . | CSVEVQGERYGYTF | TGCAGCGTTGAAGTACAGGGTGAACGCTATGGCTACACCTTC
TRBJ1-5 | TRBV2 | . | . | CATASNQPQHF | TGCGCGACAGCTAGCAATCAGCCCCAGCATTTT
TRBJ2-7 | TRBV27 | . | . | CASSLIGQGNGEQYF | TGTGCCAGCAGTTTAATTGGGCAGGGGAATGGCGAGCAGTACTTC
TRBJ2-1 | TRBV5-5 | . | TRBD1 | CASSYGQGVDNEQFF | TGTGCCAGCAGCTATGGACAGGGGGTGGACAATGAGCAGTTCTTC
TRBJ2-7 | TRBV4-3 | few | . | CASSPSASSYEQYF | TGCGCCAGCAGCCCTTCAGCGAGCTCCTACGAGCAGTACTTC
TRBJ2-7 | TRBV6-6 | many | . | CASSPAGTPDEQYF | TGTGCCAGCAGCCCAGCCGGGACTCCCGACGAGCAGTACTTC
TRBJ2-1 | TRBV28 | . | . | CASKSFNEQFF | TGTGCCAGCAAAAGTTTCAATGAGCAGTTCTTC
TRBJ2-5 | TRBV10-2 | once | . | CASSAPDGGEETQYF | TGCGCCAGCAGTGCCCCGGATGGAGGGGAAGAGACCCAGTACTTC
TRBJ1-5 | TRBV7-2 | . | . | CASSVGQPSNQPQHF | TGTGCCAGCAGCGTCGGACAGCCCAGCAATCAGCCCCAGCATTTT
TRBJ2-1 | TRBV7-9 | . | . | CASSPMENNEQFF | TGTGCCAGCAGCCCCATGGAGAACAATGAGCAGTTCTTC
TRBJ2-1 | TRBV24-1 | few | . | CATSGLGANNEQFF | TGTGCCACCAGTGGCCTTGGAGCCAACAATGAGCAGTTCTTC
TRBJ2-7 | TRBV5-1 | . | . | CASSLGTGRLGEQYF | TGCGCCAGCAGCTTGGGCACCGGGCGACTGGGCGAGCAGTACTTC
TRBJ1-6 | TRBV30 | once | TRBD1 | CAWSPLPTGGSPLHF | TGTGCCTGGAGTCCTTTACCGACAGGGGGATCACCCCTCCACTTT
TRBJ1-4 | TRBV7-2 | . | . | CASSLAKGEKLFF | TGTGCCAGCAGCTTAGCTAAGGGTGAAAAACTGTTTTTT
TRBJ2-1 | TRBV5-1 | . | . | CASSLDAGQPGGLRSEQFF | TGCGCCAGCAGCTTGGATGCTGGACAACCAGGTGGGCTAAGGAGTGAGCAGTTCTTC
TRBJ1-6 | TRBV9 | . | . | CASSVVGAGNSPLHF | TGTGCCAGCAGCGTAGTGGGGGCCGGTAATTCACCCCTCCACTTT
TRBJ2-7 | TRBV20-1 | . | TRBD2 | CSARTSGRFGGEQYF | TGCAGTGCCAGGACTAGCGGGAGGTTTGGCGGCGAGCAGTACTTC
TRBJ2-3 | TRBV20-1 | . | TRBD2 | CSAQTGGGGGTDTQYF | TGCAGTGCTCAAACGGGAGGTGGGGGAGGCACAGATACGCAGTATTTT
TRBJ1-1 | TRBV7-2 | many | . | CASSLNTPLTEAFF | TGTGCCAGCAGCTTAAACACGCCACTCACTGAAGCTTTCTTT
TRBJ2-6 | TRBV6-6 | . | . | CASRGDSGANVLTF | TGTGCCAGCAGAGGGGATTCTGGGGCCAACGTCCTGACTTTC
TRBJ2-5 | TRBV15 | few | TRBD2 | CATSRDSGMRLETQYF | TGTGCCACCAGCAGAGATAGCGGGATGAGGTTAGAGACCCAGTACTTC
TRBJ2-3 | TRBV9 | . | TRBD2 | CASSVVGGRTDTQYF | TGTGCCAGCAGCGTAGTTGGCGGGAGGACAGATACGCAGTATTTT
TRBJ2-5 | TRBV6-5 | few | TRBD2 | CASRSLTSGRETQYF | TGTGCCAGCAGATCCCTGACTAGCGGGAGAGAGACCCAGTACTTC
TRBJ2-5 | TRBV20-1 | few | TRBD2 | CSARDPRGSGGAQETQYF | TGCAGTGCTAGAGATCCGCGGGGGAGCGGGGGGGCACAAGAGACCCAGTACTTC
TRBJ2-3 | TRBV6-2/TRBV6-3 | few | . | CASSEQDTSTDTQYF | TGTGCCAGCAGTGAACAGGACACTAGCACAGATACGCAGTATTTT
TRBJ1-2 | TRBV7-9 | . | . | CASSLLALAFGYTF | TGTGCCAGCAGCTTACTGGCCCTAGCATTTGGCTACACCTTC
TRBJ2-5 | TRBV2 | few | . | CASSESTTQETQYF | TGTGCCAGCAGTGAATCAACCACCCAAGAGACCCAGTACTTC
TRBJ2-3 | TRBV12-3/TRBV12-4 | few | . | CASSLVTGVGTDTQYF | TGTGCCAGCAGTTTAGTAACTGGGGTCGGCACAGATACGCAGTATTTT
TRBJ1-4 | TRBV7-2 | . | TRBD1 | CASSGKQGRNEKLFF | TGTGCCAGCAGCGGTAAACAGGGGAGGAATGAAAAACTGTTTTTT
TRBJ2-3 | TRBV14 | . | . | CASSQDGRRTDTQYF | TGTGCCAGCAGCCAAGATGGGAGACGCACAGATACGCAGTATTTT
TRBJ2-7 | TRBV5-4 | . | TRBD2 | CASSPRGTRKEQYF | TGTGCCAGCAGCCCTCGTGGGACTAGGAAGGAGCAGTACTTC
TRBJ1-4 | TRBV18 | . | . | CASSPPGLNEKLFF | TGTGCCAGCTCACCACCGGGGCTTAATGAAAAACTGTTTTTT
TRBJ2-3 | TRBV10-3 | . | . | CAISETGTGSTDTQYF | TGTGCCATCAGCGAAACCGGGACTGGAAGCACAGATACGCAGTATTTT
TRBJ2-3 | TRBV6-2/TRBV6-3 | . | . | CASRPTLLTDTQYF | TGTGCCAGCAGGCCTACATTACTCACAGATACGCAGTATTTT
TRBJ2-7 | TRBV28 | few | . | CARIKKIYEQYF | TGTGCCAGGATTAAGAAAATCTACGAGCAGTACTTC
TRBJ1-2 | TRBV6-2/TRBV6-3 | . | TRBD1 | CASSYSGGTGYGYTF | TGTGCCAGCAGTTACTCCGGCGGGACAGGGTATGGCTACACCTTC
TRBJ2-5 | TRBV12-3/TRBV12-4 | . | . | CASGVAQETQYF | TGTGCCAGCGGGGTAGCCCAAGAGACCCAGTACTTC
TRBJ2-7 | TRBV20-1 | . | TRBD2 | CSADPGRESFYEQYF | TGCAGTGCCGACCCTGGGCGGGAGTCCTTTTACGAGCAGTACTTC
TRBJ2-5 | TRBV20-1 | . | . | CSASLGGQTQYF | TGCAGTGCTAGTCTGGGGGGGCAGACCCAGTACTTC
TRBJ2-5 | TRBV20-1 | . | TRBD2 | CSARELTSVQETQYF | TGCAGTGCTAGGGAGTTGACTAGCGTTCAAGAGACCCAGTACTTC
TRBJ2-5 | TRBV20-1 | . | . | CSARTQVETQYF | TGCAGTGCTAGAACACAGGTGGAGACCCAGTACTTC
TRBJ2-7 | TRBV10-3 | . | . | CAIGQGGPYEQYF | TGTGCCATCGGGCAGGGAGGTCCCTACGAGCAGTACTTC
TRBJ2-7 | TRBV7-6 | . | . | CASSLAGTYEQYF | TGTGCCAGCAGCTTAGCAGGTACCTACGAGCAGTACTTC
TRBJ2-5 | TRBV2 | few | . | CASSESTGQETQYF | TGTGCCAGCAGTGAGTCAACAGGGCAAGAGACCCAGTACTTC
TRBJ1-1 | TRBV11-2 | . | TRBD1 | CASSDGQGARTEAFF | TGTGCCAGCAGCGACGGACAGGGGGCGCGGACTGAAGCTTTCTTT
TRBJ1-2 | TRBV20-1 | . | TRBD1 | CSARPEVTGGTYTF | TGCAGTGCTAGACCCGAGGTGACAGGGGGTACCTACACCTTC
TRBJ2-7 | TRBV20-1 | few | TRBD2 | CSARVPRGGHEQYF | TGCAGTGCTAGAGTTCCCCGGGGGGGTCACGAGCAGTACTTC
TRBJ2-4 | TRBV10-3 | few | . | CAISDWDGNIQYF | TGTGCCATCAGTGATTGGGATGGGAACATTCAGTACTTC
TRBJ2-7 | TRBV6-2/TRBV6-3 | . | . | CASTTVSYEQYF | TGTGCCAGCACGACCGTCTCCTACGAGCAGTACTTC
TRBJ1-1 | TRBV6-5 | many | . | CASSYYYWTAGTEAFF | TGTGCCAGCAGTTACTATTATTGGACAGCAGGGACTGAAGCTTTCTTT